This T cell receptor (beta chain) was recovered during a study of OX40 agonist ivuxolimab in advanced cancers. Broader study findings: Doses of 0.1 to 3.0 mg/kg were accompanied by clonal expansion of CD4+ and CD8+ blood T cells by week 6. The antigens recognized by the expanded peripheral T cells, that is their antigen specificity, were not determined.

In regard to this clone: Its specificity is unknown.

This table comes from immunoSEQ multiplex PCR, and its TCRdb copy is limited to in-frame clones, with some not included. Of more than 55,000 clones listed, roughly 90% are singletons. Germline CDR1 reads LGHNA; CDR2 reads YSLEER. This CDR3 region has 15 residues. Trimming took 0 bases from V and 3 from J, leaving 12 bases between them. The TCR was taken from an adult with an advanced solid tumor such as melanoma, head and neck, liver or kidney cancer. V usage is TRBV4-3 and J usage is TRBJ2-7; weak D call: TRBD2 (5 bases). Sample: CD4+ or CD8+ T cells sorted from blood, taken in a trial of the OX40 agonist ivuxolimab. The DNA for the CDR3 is TGCGCCAGCAGCCAAGAGGGCGGGCCCCGCTACGAGCAGTACTTC. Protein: CASSQEGGPRYEQYF.